This TCR beta chain was found in a study of T cells after yellow fever vaccination. Trimming removed 6 bases at V and 0 bases at J, with 9 bases between. The CDR3 consists of 14 residues. Germline values: CDR1 MNHEY, CDR2 SVGAGI. In TCRdb, the 5' RACE reads were re-called with MiXCR into one record per CDR3 protein. The data contain around 50,000 distinct CDR3 sequences, roughly 7.3% of them singletons. In this sample, this clonotype turned up many times. As yet, its antigen is unknown. Study-level findings and limits: Reappearance after the booster was seen for most primary-vaccination clones, at 95% to 97% CD4 and more than 80% CD8. Highly abundant clonotypes carried over from the bulk population could end up in FACS-sorted repertoires as contaminants.

The material was CD8+ T cells sorted from PBMCs, obtained approximately 16 days after the first yellow fever vaccination. The source of this sequence is a man aged 18 to 29 who received the YFV17D yellow fever vaccine. The chain has TRBV6-5 and TRBJ1-5, with D possibly TRBD1 on 6 matching bases. CDR3 nucleotides: TGTGCCAGCAGAAGGACAGATAGCAATCAGCCCCAGCATTTT. Its translation is CASRRTDSNQPQHF.